The T cell receptor (beta chain) described here comes from a study of blood T cell repertoires in COVID-19. As handled by the study authors: Amplification with reference gene primers provided the estimates of nucleated cell counts. Data came from immunoSEQ multiplex PCR; TCRdb stores just in-frame clones and leaves some out. The V and J calls and clone size come from that table; D and trimming were worked out from the DNA. Among 90,000 to 140,000 clones listed, approximately 80% were seen once. The CDR3 has 13 residues. V lost 9 bases and J lost 2; bases outside the gene matches: 3. The V gene's germline CDR1 is SGHAT and CDR2 FQNNGV.

The source of this sequence is an older man with acute or convalescent COVID-19. Sequencing was done on a sample of peripheral blood. This chain connects TRBV11-2 to TRBJ1-5; 8 bases are shared with TRBD1. CDR3 sequence reads: CASGTGRNQPQHF. DNA for the CDR3: TGTGCCAGTGGGACAGGTCGCAATCAGCCCCAGCATTTT.